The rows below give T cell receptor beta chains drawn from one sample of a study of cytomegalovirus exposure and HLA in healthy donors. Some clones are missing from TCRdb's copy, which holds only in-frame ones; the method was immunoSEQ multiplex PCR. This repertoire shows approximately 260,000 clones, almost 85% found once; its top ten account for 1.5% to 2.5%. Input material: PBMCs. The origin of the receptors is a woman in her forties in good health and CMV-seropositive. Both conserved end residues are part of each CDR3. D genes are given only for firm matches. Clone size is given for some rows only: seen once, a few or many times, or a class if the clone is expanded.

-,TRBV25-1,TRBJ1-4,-,TGTGCCAGCAGTCGAACAGGGAGAAATGAAAAACTGTTTTTT,CASSRTGRNEKLFF
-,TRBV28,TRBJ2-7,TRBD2,TGTGCCAGCAGCAGTTTCCCCCCAGCGGGAGATTTAACCGGCCCCTACGAGCAGTACTTC,CASSSFPPAGDLTGPYEQYF
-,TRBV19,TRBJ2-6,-,TGTGCCAGTAGTAACCAGATCTCTGGGGCCAACGTCCTGACTTTC,CASSNQISGANVLTF
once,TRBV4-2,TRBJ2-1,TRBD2,TGTGCCAGCAGCCCCTCGGGAGGACCTATCAATGAGCAGTTCTTC,CASSPSGGPINEQFF
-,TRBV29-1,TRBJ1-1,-,TGCAGCGGACAGGTGAACACTGAAGCTTTCTTT,CSGQVNTEAFF
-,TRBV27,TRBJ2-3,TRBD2,TGTGCCAGCAGTTTATGGGGGACTAGCGGGAGCACAGATACGCAGTATTTT,CASSLWGTSGSTDTQYF
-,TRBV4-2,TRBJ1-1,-,TGTGCCAGCAGAGCAGAGGGGGGGATGAACACTGAAGCTTTCTTT,CASRAEGGMNTEAFF
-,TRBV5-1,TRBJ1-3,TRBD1,TGCGCCAGCAGCTTTAGTGGGACAGGGAACTTGGCTGGAAACACCATATATTTT,CASSFSGTGNLAGNTIYF
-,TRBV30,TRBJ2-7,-,TGTGCCTGGAAGGACATGACCTACGAGCAGTACTTC,CAWKDMTYEQYF
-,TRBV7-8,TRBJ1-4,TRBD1,TGTGCCAGCAGCCTGGCGGAAGGGGGCGCTGGGGAAAAACTGTTTTTT,CASSLAEGGAGEKLFF
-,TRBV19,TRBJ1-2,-,TGTGCCAGTAGTCGGAGCTCCTCAGCTAACTATGGCTACACCTTC,CASSRSSSANYGYTF
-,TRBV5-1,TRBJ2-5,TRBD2,TGCGCCAGCAGCTTGTCCGGGACTAGCGCGCAAGAGACCCAGTACTTC,CASSLSGTSAQETQYF
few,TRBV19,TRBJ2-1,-,TGTGCCAGTAGTGTTACAGGGTTGGTCTACAATGAGCAGTTCTTC,CASSVTGLVYNEQFF
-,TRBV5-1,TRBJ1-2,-,TGCGCCAGCGGCAGGGATTATGGCTACACCTTC,CASGRDYGYTF
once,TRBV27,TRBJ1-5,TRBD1,TGTGCCAGCAGTCCCGGACAGGGGGCTCAATATAGCAATCAGCCCCAGCATTTT,CASSPGQGAQYSNQPQHF
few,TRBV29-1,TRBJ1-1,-,TGCAGCGTCTCAAGATCGACGGGCACTGAAGCTTTCTTT,CSVSRSTGTEAFF
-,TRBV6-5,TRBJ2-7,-,TGTGCCAGCAGTTATAGGGGAGGTTACGAGCAGTACTTC,CASSYRGGYEQYF
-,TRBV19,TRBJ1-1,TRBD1,TGTGCCAGTAGTGTCCGACAGGGGAACACTGAAGCTTTCTTT,CASSVRQGNTEAFF
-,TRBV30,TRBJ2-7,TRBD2,TGTGCCTGGAGTGTTCAGCGGGAGGGACGGAACGAGCAGTACTTC,CAWSVQREGRNEQYF
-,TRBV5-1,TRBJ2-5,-,TGCGCCAGCAGCTTGGCGGCGGGTGGCGGAGAGACCCAGTACTTC,CASSLAAGGGETQYF
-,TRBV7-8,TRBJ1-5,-,TGTGCCAGCAGCTTAGAGGGGCTGCGTCAGCCCCAGCATTTT,CASSLEGLRQPQHF
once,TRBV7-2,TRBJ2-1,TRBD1,TGTGCCAGCACCCCCCGGGACAGAGGTTTCAATGAGCAGTTCTTC,CASTPRDRGFNEQFF
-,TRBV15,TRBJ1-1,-,TGTGCCACCAGCAGTGCCGGGACACTGAACACTGAAGCTTTCTTT,CATSSAGTLNTEAFF
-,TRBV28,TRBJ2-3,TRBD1,TGTGCCAGCAGGGCCGGGACAGGAGCATATACGCAGTATTTT,CASRAGTGAYTQYF
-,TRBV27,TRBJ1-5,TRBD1,TGTGCCAGCAGTTCCATCCAAAGACAGGGTGCGCTAGGGCCCCAGCATTTT,CASSSIQRQGALGPQHF
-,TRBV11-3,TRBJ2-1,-,TGTGCCAGCAGCAATTTTCCCGGCGGAGATGAGCAGTTCTTC,CASSNFPGGDEQFF